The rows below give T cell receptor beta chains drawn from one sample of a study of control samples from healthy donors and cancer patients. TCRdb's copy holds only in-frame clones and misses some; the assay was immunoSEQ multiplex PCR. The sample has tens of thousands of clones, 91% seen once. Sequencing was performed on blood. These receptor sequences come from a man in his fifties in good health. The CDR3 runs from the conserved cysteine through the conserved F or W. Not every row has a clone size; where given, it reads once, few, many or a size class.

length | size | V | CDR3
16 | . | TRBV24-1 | CATSDTTASSYNEQFF
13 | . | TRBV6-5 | CACRTGGSYEQYF
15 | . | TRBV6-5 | CASSNTLGYNTEAFF
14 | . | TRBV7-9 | CASSLRGSTGELFF
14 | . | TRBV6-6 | CASSLRGEVTEAFF
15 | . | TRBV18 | CASSPFDGPSEKLFF
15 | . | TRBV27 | CASKGVHASGRELFF
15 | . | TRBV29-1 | CSVKAGTGGTDTQYF
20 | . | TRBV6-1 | CASSELGRGAILSSYNEQFF
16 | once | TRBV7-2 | CASSLREIGGVNEQYF